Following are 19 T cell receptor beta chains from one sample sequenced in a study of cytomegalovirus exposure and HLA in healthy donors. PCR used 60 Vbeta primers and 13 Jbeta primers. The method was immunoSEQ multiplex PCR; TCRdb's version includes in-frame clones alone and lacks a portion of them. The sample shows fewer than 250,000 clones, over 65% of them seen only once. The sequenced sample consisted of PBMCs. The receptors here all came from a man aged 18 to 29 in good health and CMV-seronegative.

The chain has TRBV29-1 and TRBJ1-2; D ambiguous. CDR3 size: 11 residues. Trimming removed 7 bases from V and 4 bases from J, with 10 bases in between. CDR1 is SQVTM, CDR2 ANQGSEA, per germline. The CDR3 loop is CSASGGYGYTF. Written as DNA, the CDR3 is TGCAGCGCTTCGGGAGGCTATGGCTACACCTTC.

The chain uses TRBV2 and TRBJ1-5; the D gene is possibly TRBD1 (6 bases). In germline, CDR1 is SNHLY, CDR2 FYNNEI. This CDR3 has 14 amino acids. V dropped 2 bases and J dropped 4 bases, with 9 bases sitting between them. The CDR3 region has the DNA TGTGCCAGCAGTGAAACCACAGGGAATCAGCCCCAGCATTTT. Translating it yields CASSETTGNQPQHF.

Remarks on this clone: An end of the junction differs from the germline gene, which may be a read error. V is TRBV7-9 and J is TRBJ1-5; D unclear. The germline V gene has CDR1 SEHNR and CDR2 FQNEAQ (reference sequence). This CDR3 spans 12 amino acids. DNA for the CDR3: TGTTCCAGCAGCCGCGGGGAGCAGCCCCAGCATTTT. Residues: CSSSRGEQPQHF. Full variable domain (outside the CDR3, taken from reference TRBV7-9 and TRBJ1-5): DTGVSQNPRHKITKRGQNVTFRCDPISEHNRLYWYRQTLGQGPEFLTYFQNEAQLEKSRLLSDRFSAERPKGSFSTLEIQRTEQGDSAMYLCSSSRGEQPQHFGDGTRLSIL.

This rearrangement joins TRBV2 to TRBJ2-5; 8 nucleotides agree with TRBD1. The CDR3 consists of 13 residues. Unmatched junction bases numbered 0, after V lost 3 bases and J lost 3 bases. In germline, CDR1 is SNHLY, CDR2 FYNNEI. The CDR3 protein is CASSEGQEETQYF. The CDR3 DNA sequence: TGTGCCAGCAGTGAGGGACAGGAAGAGACCCAGTACTTC.

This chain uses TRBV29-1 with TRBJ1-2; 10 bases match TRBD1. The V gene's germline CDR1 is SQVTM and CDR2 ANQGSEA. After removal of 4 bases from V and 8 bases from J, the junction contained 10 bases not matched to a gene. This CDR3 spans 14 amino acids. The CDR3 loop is CSVVQGQGIGGYTF. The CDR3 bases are TGCAGCGTTGTGCAGGGACAGGGGATCGGAGGCTACACCTTC.

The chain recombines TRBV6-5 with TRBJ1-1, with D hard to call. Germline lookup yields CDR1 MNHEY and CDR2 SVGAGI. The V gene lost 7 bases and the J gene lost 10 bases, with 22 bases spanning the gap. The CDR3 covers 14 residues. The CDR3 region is CASNPPPWGGRAFF. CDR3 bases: TGTGCCAGCAATCCTCCCCCCTGGGGAGGTAGAGCTTTCTTT.

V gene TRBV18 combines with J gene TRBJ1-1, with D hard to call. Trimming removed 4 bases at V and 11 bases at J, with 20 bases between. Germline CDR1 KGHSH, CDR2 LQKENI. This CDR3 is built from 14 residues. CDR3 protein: CASSLGPSGLSAFF. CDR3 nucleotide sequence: TGTGCCAGCTCACTAGGGCCAAGCGGGTTATCTGCTTTCTTT.

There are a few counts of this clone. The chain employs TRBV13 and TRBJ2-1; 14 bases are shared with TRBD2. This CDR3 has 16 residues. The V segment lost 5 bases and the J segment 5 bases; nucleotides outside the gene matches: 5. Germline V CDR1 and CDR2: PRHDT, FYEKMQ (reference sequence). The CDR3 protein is CASSPETSGGDNEQFF. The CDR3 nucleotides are TGTGCCAGCAGCCCAGAGACTAGCGGGGGGGACAATGAGCAGTTCTTC.

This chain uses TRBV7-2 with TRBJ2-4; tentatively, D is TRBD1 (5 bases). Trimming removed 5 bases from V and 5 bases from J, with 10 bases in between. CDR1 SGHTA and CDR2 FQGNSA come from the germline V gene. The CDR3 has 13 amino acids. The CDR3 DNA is TGTGCCAGCAGCACCTCACAGGAAAACATTCAGTACTTC. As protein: CASSTSQENIQYF.

The CDR3 sequence: CAWSSGLYEQYF. The DNA for the CDR3 is TGTGCCTGGAGTTCTGGGCTCTACGAGCAGTACTTC. The V call is TRBV30, the J call TRBJ2-7; D gene unclear. CDR3 length equals 12 residues. Germline CDR1 reads GTSNPN; CDR2 reads SVGIG (reference sequence). Trimming removed 2 bases from V and 3 bases from J, with 8 bases in between.

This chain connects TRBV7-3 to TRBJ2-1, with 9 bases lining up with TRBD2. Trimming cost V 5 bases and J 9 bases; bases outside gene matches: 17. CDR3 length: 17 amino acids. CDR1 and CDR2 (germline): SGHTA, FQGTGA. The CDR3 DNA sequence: TGTGCCAGCAGCAAAGGGGCGGGAGGGCGGTCAGGAGGTGAGCAGTTCTTC. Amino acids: CASSKGAGGRSGGEQFF.

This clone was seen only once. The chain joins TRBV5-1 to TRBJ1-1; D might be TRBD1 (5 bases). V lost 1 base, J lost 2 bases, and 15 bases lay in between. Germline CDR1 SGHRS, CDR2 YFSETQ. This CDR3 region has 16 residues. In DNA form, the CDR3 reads TGCGCCAGCAGCTTGACCCCAGGGATAGGAAACACTGAAGCTTTCTTT. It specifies CASSLTPGIGNTEAFF.

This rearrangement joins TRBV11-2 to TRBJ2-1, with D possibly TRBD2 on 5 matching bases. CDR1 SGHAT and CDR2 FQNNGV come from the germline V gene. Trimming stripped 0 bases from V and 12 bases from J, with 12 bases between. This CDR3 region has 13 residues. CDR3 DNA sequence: TGTGCCAGCAGCTTAGATCGGGCTAGCTGGCAGTTCTTC. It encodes CASSLDRASWQFF. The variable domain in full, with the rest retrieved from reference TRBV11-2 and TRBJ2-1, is EAGVAQSPRYKIIEKRQSVAFWCNPISGHATLYWYQQILGQGPKLLIQFQNNGVVDDSQLPKDRFSAERLKGVDSTLKIQPAKLEDSAVYLCASSLDRASWQFFGPGTRLTVL.

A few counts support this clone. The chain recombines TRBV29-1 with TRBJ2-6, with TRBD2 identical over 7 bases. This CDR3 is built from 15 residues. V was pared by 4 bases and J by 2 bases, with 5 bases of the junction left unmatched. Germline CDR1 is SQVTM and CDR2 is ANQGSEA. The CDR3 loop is CSVGEGTTGANVLTF. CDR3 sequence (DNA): TGCAGCGTTGGGGAGGGGACCACTGGGGCCAACGTCCTGACTTTC.

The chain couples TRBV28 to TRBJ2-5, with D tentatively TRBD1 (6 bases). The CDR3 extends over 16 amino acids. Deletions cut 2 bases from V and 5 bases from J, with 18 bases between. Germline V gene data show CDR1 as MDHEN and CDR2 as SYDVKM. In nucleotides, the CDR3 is TGTGCCAGCAGTTTAGGGGAACAGGGTCGTACGGAGACCCAGTACTTC. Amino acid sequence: CASSLGEQGRTETQYF.

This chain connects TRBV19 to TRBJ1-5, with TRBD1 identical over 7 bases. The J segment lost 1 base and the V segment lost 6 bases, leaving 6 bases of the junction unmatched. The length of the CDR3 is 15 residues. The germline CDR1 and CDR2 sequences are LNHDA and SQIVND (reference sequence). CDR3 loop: CASRIDRESNQPQHF. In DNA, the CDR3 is TGTGCCAGTAGGATCGACAGGGAAAGCAATCAGCCCCAGCATTTT.

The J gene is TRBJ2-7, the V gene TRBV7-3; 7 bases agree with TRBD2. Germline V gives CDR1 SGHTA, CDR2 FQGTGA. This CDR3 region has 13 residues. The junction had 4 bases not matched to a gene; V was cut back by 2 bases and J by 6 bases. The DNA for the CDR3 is TGTGCCAGCAGCTTAGATAGGGAGGGCGAGCAGTACTTC. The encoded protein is CASSLDREGEQYF.

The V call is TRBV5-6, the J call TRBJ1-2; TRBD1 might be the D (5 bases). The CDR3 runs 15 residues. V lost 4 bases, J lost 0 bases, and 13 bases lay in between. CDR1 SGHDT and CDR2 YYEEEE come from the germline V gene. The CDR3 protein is CASSKLRATNYGYTF. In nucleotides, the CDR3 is TGTGCCAGCAGCAAACTCAGGGCGACTAACTATGGCTACACCTTC.

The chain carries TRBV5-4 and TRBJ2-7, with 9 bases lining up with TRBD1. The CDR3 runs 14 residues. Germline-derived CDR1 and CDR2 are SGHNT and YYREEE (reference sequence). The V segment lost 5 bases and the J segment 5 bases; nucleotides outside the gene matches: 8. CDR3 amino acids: CASSPTGGIDEQYF. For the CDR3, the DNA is TGTGCCAGCAGTCCGACAGGGGGTATCGACGAGCAGTACTTC.